The sample holds a few counts of the clone carrying this T cell receptor beta chain. Its cognate antigen is unknown. MiXCR, run by TCRdb on the 5' RACE reads, gives a single entry per CDR3 protein. The data contain fewer than 550,000 distinct CDR3 sequences, approximately 14% of them singletons. The donors were all healthy and Caucasian. This entry belongs to a study of identical twins. Findings and limits, study-wide: Excess twin sharing in beta out-of-frame sequences was weaker.

CDR3 size: 14 residues. V dropped 10 bases and J dropped 0 bases, with 13 bases sitting between them. This sample also appeared in a second study, on yellow fever vaccine responses in identical twins.

The chain carries TRBV12-3 or TRBV12-4 and TRBJ2-1, with unresolved D. The receptor's source is a young woman in good health. Sequenced sample: CD4+ T cells sorted from blood. CDR3 region: CATTQANSYNEQFF. The CDR3, as DNA: TGTGCCACCACTCAGGCCAACTCCTACAATGAGCAGTTCTTC.